The clone carrying this TCR beta chain has only one observation. The sample comes from a study of blood T cell repertoires in COVID-19. Turning to the study itself: COVID-19 samples, acute and convalescent, were from the United States, Italy and Spain.

Trimming at V came to 3 bases and at J to 4 bases, leaving 6 bases not matched to a gene. CDR1 and CDR2 (germline): SGHRS, YFSETQ. The CDR3 contains 15 residues. Donors in Cohort 3 who had recovered were those with two negative PCRs, healthcare professional clearance, or resolution of their symptoms. Some clones are missing from TCRdb's copy, which holds only in-frame ones; the method was immunoSEQ multiplex PCR. The sample has about 300,000 clones; 89% are singletons. The sequence came from a man in his sixties who had recovered from COVID-19. V and J are TRBV5-1 and TRBJ2-2; 7 bases fit TRBD2. The sequenced sample consisted of PBMCs or T cells enriched from blood (not recorded which). The CDR3 sequence: CASSSGPGGTGELFF. CDR3 nucleotide sequence: TGCGCCAGCAGCTCGGGACCGGGGGGCACCGGGGAGCTGTTTTTT.